The present T cell receptor (beta chain) was sequenced within a study of T cell repertoires in cytomegalovirus infection. Study background: Shared public TCR beta signatures pointed to both CMV infection and a matching HLA type.

One entry per CDR3 protein, called by TCRdb with MiXCR from the reads. The data show 450,000 to 600,000 distinct CDR3 sequences, about 39% seen once. To note about this clonotype: Its antigen is not known.

The CDR3 runs 16 residues. The V gene's germline CDR1 is SGHTA and CDR2 FQGNSA. Trimming left V 3 bases short and J 4 bases short, with 18 bases between. The clonotype originates from a human donor in good health (CMV status not recorded). Some clones in this sample may be carry-over from other donors' samples. The sample was cultured PBMCs, taken from culture after CMV antigen stimulation. This sequence joins TRBV7-2 and TRBJ1-2, with D uncertain. The CDR3 DNA reads TGTGCCAGCAGCTTCAAACCCCCTCGGGGTGGCTATGGCTACACCTTC. Protein sequence: CASSFKPPRGGYGYTF.